These T cell receptor beta chains were read from a single sample in a study of graft-versus-host responses after intestinal transplantation. Sequencing used immunoSEQ multiplex PCR; TCRdb keeps in-frame clones, though not all of them. In the table there are roughly 70,000 clones, under 90% of which are singletons. Their specific antigens are unknown. The sequences come from unstimulated CD4+ T cells sorted from spleen or lymph node cells, collected before transplant. These receptors originate from a human donor who was the organ donor for an intestinal transplant. The CDR3 runs from the conserved cysteine through the conserved F or W. D genes are given only for firm matches. Only some rows state a clone size, as once, few, many or a class for expanded clones.

-	TRBV6-1	-	TRBJ2-5	TGTGCCAGCAGTGAAGCTTTAACAGTTCCCGAGACCCAGTACTTC	CASSEALTVPETQYF
TRBD1	TRBV5-6	-	TRBJ1-1	TGTGCCAGCAGCTTCGACAGGGCCCATGCTTTCTTT	CASSFDRAHAFF
TRBD1	TRBV28	few	TRBJ1-2	TGTGCCAGCAGACGAGGGACAGCGATTAACTATGGCTACACCTTC	CASRRGTAINYGYTF
-	TRBV30	-	TRBJ1-1	TGTGCCTGGGACGGCGCCAGTACACTGGCGGGGGGCTATGAAGCTTTCTTT	CAWDGASTLAGGYEAFF
TRBD1	TRBV28	-	TRBJ1-5	TGTGCCAGCACCAGAGGACAGGGAGTATGGTATCAGCCCCAGCATTTT	CASTRGQGVWYQPQHF
-	TRBV18	-	TRBJ1-1	TGTGCCAGCTCACCACCCTCCAGGGTCGCTGAAGCTTTCTTT	CASSPPSRVAEAFF
TRBD1	TRBV5-5	-	TRBJ1-2	TGTGCCAGCAGCTTCCTCCAGGGGGCTGGCTACACCTTC	CASSFLQGAGYTF
TRBD1	TRBV7-2	-	TRBJ1-6	TGTGCCAGCAGCTCCGGGACAGGGGTGAGCTCCTATAATTCACCCCTCCACTTT	CASSSGTGVSSYNSPLHF
-	TRBV29-1	-	TRBJ2-4	TGCAGCGTGCTACTGAACCTAGCCAAAAACATTCAGTACTTC	CSVLLNLAKNIQYF
-	TRBV21-1	-	TRBJ2-2	TGTGCCAGCAGCAAGGGTAAAGGAACACGCCAGGGGAACACCGGGGAGCTGTTTTTT	CASSKGKGTRQGNTGELFF
TRBD1	TRBV27	-	TRBJ2-1	TGTGCCAGCAGTTCGCGGACAGGGGGCAATGAGCAGTTCTTC	CASSSRTGGNEQFF
TRBD1	TRBV15	-	TRBJ1-5	TGTGCCACCAGCGGTGGGACAGGGGGCCGGCCCCAGCATTTT	CATSGGTGGRPQHF
TRBD2	TRBV2	-	TRBJ2-1	TGTGCCAGCAGTCTAGCGGGGGGGACCTCCTACAATGAGCAGTTCTTC	CASSLAGGTSYNEQFF
-	TRBV2	-	TRBJ1-4	TGTGCCAGCAGCCTCACAGGGCTGGATGAAAAACTGTTTTTT	CASSLTGLDEKLFF
-	TRBV5-1	-	TRBJ2-3	TGCGCCAGCAGCTTGGGTGAGCAGGGTACAGATACGCAGTATTTT	CASSLGEQGTDTQYF
-	TRBV5-4	-	TRBJ2-5	TGTGCCAGCAGCTCCCGGGACAAAGAGACCCAGTACTTC	CASSSRDKETQYF
TRBD1	TRBV5-4	-	TRBJ1-4	TGTGCCAGCAGCCTATCGCGACAGGGTGGTGAAAAACTGTTTTTT	CASSLSRQGGEKLFF
-	TRBV19	-	TRBJ1-4	TGTGCCAGCTCCGGGGTAAATGAAAAACTGTTTTTT	CASSGVNEKLFF
TRBD1	TRBV10-3	-	TRBJ2-5	TGTGCCATCAGTCCTGACAGGGGAGAGGAGACCCAGTACTTC	CAISPDRGEETQYF
-	TRBV30	-	TRBJ1-1	TGTGCCTGGAGTTTAACAGCGAACACTGAAGCTTTCTTT	CAWSLTANTEAFF
-	TRBV11-2	-	TRBJ1-6	TGTGCCAGCAGCTTAGTTCAGGCCGAAAGCTATAATTCACCCCTCCACTTT	CASSLVQAESYNSPLHF
-	TRBV7-3	-	TRBJ1-6	TGTGCCAGCGCGGAGGTGAATAATTCACCCCTCCACTTT	CASAEVNNSPLHF
TRBD1	TRBV30	-	TRBJ1-5	TGTGCCTGGAGACAGGGGCCAGAGATTTGGAGCAATCAGCCCCAGCATTTT	CAWRQGPEIWSNQPQHF
TRBD2	TRBV7-9	-	TRBJ2-3	TGTGCCAGCAGCGGCGGACTAGCGGGGCTTAGCACAGATACGCAGTATTTT	CASSGGLAGLSTDTQYF
-	TRBV5-1	-	TRBJ1-4	TGCGCCAGCAGCTTGGTAGGCAGGGAGGGGAGTGAAAAACTGTTTTTT	CASSLVGREGSEKLFF
TRBD2	TRBV29-1	-	TRBJ2-5	TGCAGCGTTGAAGATCTCGTTACTAGCGGCCGAGAGACCCAGTACTTC	CSVEDLVTSGRETQYF
-	TRBV6-5	-	TRBJ2-3	TGTGCCAGCAGTCGAAACAGGGGAGGTACAGATACGCAGTATTTT	CASSRNRGGTDTQYF
TRBD1	TRBV10-1	once	TRBJ1-1	TGCGCCAGCAGTGACAGGGGGACCCCCGCGGCTTTCTTT	CASSDRGTPAAFF
TRBD2	TRBV5-1	-	TRBJ2-5	TGCGCCAGCAGCGGGGATAGCGGGGGACCCCAAGAGACCCAGTACTTC	CASSGDSGGPQETQYF
TRBD2	TRBV5-1	-	TRBJ2-5	TGCGCCAGCAGCCTCGGACTAGCGGGGGACGCGATCCAAGAGACCCAGTACTTC	CASSLGLAGDAIQETQYF